A single sample gave rise to the 20 T cell receptor beta chains below, sequenced in a study of identical twins. TCRdb fed the 5' RACE reads into MiXCR, producing one record per CDR3 protein. The sample yields approximately 600,000 distinct CDR3 sequences, around 7.4% seen once. The same data also contributed to another study, on yellow fever vaccine responses in identical twins.

Sample: PBMCs. The receptors originated from a woman younger than 30 in good health.

This clonotype was seen ten or more times. The chain recombines TRBV11-2 with TRBJ2-7; 10 bases fit TRBD1. CDR1 is SGHAT, CDR2 FQNNGV, per germline. V lost 4 bases to trimming and J lost 2 bases; unmatched junction nucleotides: 5. This CDR3 is 15 amino acids long. CDR3 DNA sequence: TGTGCCAGCAGCTGGGGACAGGGGCCAACCTACGAGCAGTACTTC. It is translated as CASSWGQGPTYEQYF. The full variable domain, its missing parts supplied by reference TRBV11-2 and TRBJ2-7, is EAGVAQSPRYKIIEKRQSVAFWCNPISGHATLYWYQQILGQGPKLLIQFQNNGVVDDSQLPKDRFSAERLKGVDSTLKIQPAKLEDSAVYLCASSWGQGPTYEQYFGPGTRLTVT.

The V call is TRBV24-1, the J call TRBJ2-1; no definite D call. Germline assignment: CDR1 KGHDR and CDR2 SFDVKD. The CDR3 runs 13 residues. Trimming left V 8 bases short and J 2 bases short, with 9 bases between. The CDR3 here is CATTENTYNEQFF. CDR3 DNA: TGTGCCACCACCGAGAACACCTACAATGAGCAGTTCTTC.

There are a few counts of this clonotype. This sequence joins TRBV3-1 and TRBJ2-1; D possibly matches TRBD1 or TRBD2 (6 bases each). CDR3 length: 14 amino acids. From germline, CDR1 is LGHDT and CDR2 YNNKEL (reference sequence). V lost 3 bases and J 8 bases, leaving 14 bases between the germline ends. The CDR3 DNA reads as TGTGCCAGCAGCCACCTCAGGGGCGGGGATGAGCAGTTCTTC. Encoded protein: CASSHLRGGDEQFF.

This clonotype came up many times. This chain uses TRBV28 with TRBJ2-7; 8 bases agree with TRBD1. Germline V gene data show CDR1 as MDHEN and CDR2 as SYDVKM. V shed 4 bases and J 6 bases; nucleotides not matched to a gene: 8. This CDR3 contains 14 residues. CDR3 region: CASSSPTGVSEQYF. CDR3 coding DNA: TGTGCCAGCAGTTCCCCGACAGGGGTAAGCGAGCAGTACTTC.

This clonotype was counted many times. This chain links TRBV12-3 or TRBV12-4 with TRBJ1-5, with a tentative D call TRBD1 (6 bases). This CDR3 spans 16 amino acids. V was pared by 7 bases and J by 4 bases, with 20 bases between. CDR3 nucleotides: TGTGCCAGCAAAACAGGGACGCGAGGGATAAATCAGCCCCAGCATTTT. Its protein product is CASKTGTRGINQPQHF.

Many counts were recorded for this clonotype. The chain recombines TRBV15 with TRBJ2-3, with TRBD1 matching 7 bases. The V and J ends lost 5 bases and 11 bases, in that order; junction bases with no gene match: 7. CDR3 length equals 12 residues. Germline CDR1 and CDR2: LNHNV and YYDKDF (reference sequence). The CDR3 sequence: CATSPGQSKQYF. CDR3 DNA sequence: TGTGCCACCAGCCCGGGACAGTCCAAGCAGTATTTT.

Only a few counts were recorded for this clonotype. V usage is TRBV5-1 and J usage is TRBJ2-1; D not certain. This CDR3 is built from 16 residues. V lost 0 bases, J lost 9 bases, and 19 bases lay in between. Germline V gene sequence: CDR1 SGHRS, CDR2 YFSETQ. This chain's CDR3 is CASSLDLGSSSREQFF. CDR3 sequence (DNA): TGCGCCAGCAGCTTGGATTTAGGGTCGTCCTCTCGTGAGCAGTTCTTC.

This chain links TRBV10-3 with TRBJ2-2; no clear D gene. This CDR3 spans 13 amino acids. Per the germline V gene, CDR1 is ENHRY and CDR2 is SYGVKD. Trimming took off 7 bases at V and 6 bases at J, with 12 bases between the two ends. The chain's CDR3 is CAINGDNAGELFF. CDR3 in DNA: TGTGCCATCAATGGTGACAATGCCGGGGAGCTGTTTTTT.

The chain is built from TRBV3-1 and TRBJ2-1; D unclear. There are 17 residues in the CDR3. V lost 1 base to trimming and J lost 1 base, with 14 bases between them. The V gene's germline CDR1 is LGHDT and CDR2 YNNKEL (reference sequence). The CDR3, as DNA: TGTGCCAGCAGCCAAGGGGTCGAAGTGGGATCCTACAATGAGCAGTTCTTC. This sequence encodes CASSQGVEVGSYNEQFF.

This clonotype was recorded a few times. V is TRBV15 and J is TRBJ2-2; 8 bases map to TRBD2. Germline V gene lookup returns CDR1 LNHNV and CDR2 YYDKDF (reference sequence). V shed 0 bases and J 4 bases; nucleotides not matched to a gene: 4. This CDR3 comprises 16 residues. The CDR3, as DNA: TGTGCCACCAGCAGAGATTCGGGACTAGTCACCGGGGAGCTGTTTTTT. Translation: CATSRDSGLVTGELFF.

The chain recombines TRBV6-2 or TRBV6-3 with TRBJ2-3; D is unresolved. Per the germline V gene, CDR1 is MNHEY and CDR2 is SVGEGT. Trimming shortened V by 4 bases and J by 10 bases, and 12 bases separated the two germline ends. The CDR3 is 12 residues long. This chain's CDR3 is CASSFPEMSQYF. In nucleotides, the CDR3 is TGTGCCAGCAGTTTCCCCGAGATGTCGCAGTATTTT.

V usage is TRBV20-1 and J usage is TRBJ2-7; maybe TRBD2 (6 bases). The CDR3 sequence is 13 residues long. CDR1 and CDR2 from the germline V gene are DFQATT and SNEGSKA (reference sequence). V dropped 8 bases and J dropped 0 bases, with 14 bases sitting between them. The CDR3 protein is CSLRAGRSYEQYF. CDR3 bases: TGCAGTCTAAGGGCGGGGCGCTCCTACGAGCAGTACTTC.

This clonotype was counted only a few times. The chain has TRBV24-1 and TRBJ2-1; 9 positions agree with TRBD2. J was trimmed by 7 bases and V by 3 bases; bases with no gene match: 9. Germline V gene sequence: CDR1 KGHDR, CDR2 SFDVKD. There are 16 residues in the CDR3. CDR3 coding DNA: TGTGCCACCAGTGATGAGCCGGGACTAGCTAGAAATGAGCAGTTCTTC. Encoded protein: CATSDEPGLARNEQFF.

The gene calls are TRBV5-1 and TRBJ2-1; D is possibly TRBD1 (6 bases). The CDR3 has 18 residues. V was trimmed by 0 bases and J by 3 bases, leaving 19 bases between them. The germline CDR1 and CDR2 sequences are SGHRS and YFSETQ. The DNA of the CDR3 is TGCGCCAGCAGCTTGGTTGGGAGAGGCAGGGGTAACTACAATGAGCAGTTCTTC. It is translated as CASSLVGRGRGNYNEQFF.

This clonotype was counted a few times. V gene TRBV7-8 combines with J gene TRBJ2-2; tentative D call: TRBD2 (5 bases). V lost 5 bases, J lost 7 bases, and 14 bases lay in between. This CDR3 region has 14 residues. Germline CDR1 SGHVS, CDR2 FQNEAQ. The CDR3 coding sequence is TGTGCCAGCAGCACCGGACGGGCGGGCGGGGAGCTGTTTTTT. The encoded protein is CASSTGRAGGELFF.

The table lists this clonotype with many counts. V and J are TRBV7-2 and TRBJ1-1, with D tentatively TRBD1 (5 bases). CDR1 is SGHTA, CDR2 FQGNSA, per germline. Deletions cut 2 bases from V and 7 bases from J, with 17 bases between. CDR3 length equals 15 residues. Here the CDR3 DNA reads TGTGCCAGCAGCTTAAAAATCAGAGGGGAAGGTGAAGCTTTCTTT. It is translated as CASSLKIRGEGEAFF. The full variable domain, with the rest looked up from reference TRBV7-2 and TRBJ1-1, is GAGVSQSPSNKVTEKGKDVELRCDPISGHTALYWYRQSLGQGLEFLIYFQGNSAPDKSGLPSDRFSAERTGGSVSTLTIQRTQQEDSAVYLCASSLKIRGEGEAFFGQGTRLTVV.

This clonotype was counted ten times or more. The CDR3 sequence is CASSFLGTEEETQYF. The DNA of the CDR3 is TGCGCCAGCAGCTTTCTGGGGACAGAAGAAGAGACCCAGTACTTC. The chain uses TRBV5-1 and TRBJ2-5; 7 bases map to TRBD1. The trim removed 2 bases at V and 3 bases at J, leaving 7 bases unmatched. The CDR3 spans 15 residues. CDR1 is SGHRS and CDR2 is YFSETQ in the germline V gene.

The rearrangement joins TRBV7-9 to TRBJ1-2, with 10 bases matching TRBD1. The CDR3 spans 15 residues. The V gene's germline CDR1 is SEHNR and CDR2 FQNEAQ (reference sequence). V was clipped by 4 bases and J by 7 bases; unmatched bases: 9. The CDR3 nucleotides are TGTGCCAGCAGCTGGTGGACAGGGGGAAATAGTGGCTACACCTTC. Amino acids: CASSWWTGGNSGYTF.

This clonotype was counted ten times or more. The V call is TRBV28, the J call TRBJ1-1, with D perhaps TRBD1 (6 bases). V dropped 9 bases and J dropped 3 bases, with 8 bases sitting between them. Germline CDR1 is MDHEN and CDR2 is SYDVKM. The CDR3 loop spans 11 amino acids. CDR3 DNA sequence: TGTGCCAGTAGGGGGGACACTGAAGCTTTCTTT. Translation gives CASRGDTEAFF.

A few counts support this clonotype. This chain links TRBV5-1 with TRBJ2-1, with D possibly TRBD2 on 6 matching bases. The CDR3 sequence is 16 residues long. From germline, CDR1 is SGHRS and CDR2 YFSETQ. Trimming left V 0 bases short and J 10 bases short, with 20 bases between. CDR3 DNA: TGCGCCAGCAGCTTGGTCGTTGTGGAGGGAGCAGTGGAGCAGTTCTTC. This gives the protein CASSLVVVEGAVEQFF. Filled out from reference TRBV5-1 and TRBJ2-1, the complete variable domain reads KAGVTQTPRYLIKTRGQQVTLSCSPISGHRSVSWYQQTPGQGLQFLFEYFSETQRNKGNFPGRFSGRQFSNSRSEMNVSTLELGDSALYLCASSLVVVEGAVEQFFGPGTRLTVL.